Reported below is one TCR beta chain. The antigen is not known. This sample is drawn from a study of T cell responses to AZD1222 COVID-19 vaccine. The study pooled second doses at about 4 or about 12 weeks. The CDR3 is made up of 17 amino acids. Germline values: CDR1 LGHNA, CDR2 YNFKEQ. Trimming pared 1 base from V and 4 bases from J, leaving 14 bases between. The assay was immunoSEQ multiplex PCR, and TCRdb's table has in-frame clones only and misses some. The sample shows about 84,000 clones, approximately 83% of them seen only once. Study-wide results and caveats: A rise in Spike-specific TCR breadth and depth followed two AZD1222 doses. Every sample of the repertoires postdated the peak T cell response. Unmutated regions of variants are reportedly targeted by nearly half of spike-specific TCRs.

This TCR was recovered from an adult who received the AZD1222 COVID-19 vaccine. V gene TRBV4-2 combines with J gene TRBJ2-6; D unclear. The sequencing here drew on peripheral blood, taken 28 days after the second AZD1222 dose. The CDR3 DNA is TGTGCCAGCAGCCAAGTATCATCGGGTTCCGGGGCCAACGTCCTGACTTTC. Its translation is CASSQVSSGSGANVLTF.